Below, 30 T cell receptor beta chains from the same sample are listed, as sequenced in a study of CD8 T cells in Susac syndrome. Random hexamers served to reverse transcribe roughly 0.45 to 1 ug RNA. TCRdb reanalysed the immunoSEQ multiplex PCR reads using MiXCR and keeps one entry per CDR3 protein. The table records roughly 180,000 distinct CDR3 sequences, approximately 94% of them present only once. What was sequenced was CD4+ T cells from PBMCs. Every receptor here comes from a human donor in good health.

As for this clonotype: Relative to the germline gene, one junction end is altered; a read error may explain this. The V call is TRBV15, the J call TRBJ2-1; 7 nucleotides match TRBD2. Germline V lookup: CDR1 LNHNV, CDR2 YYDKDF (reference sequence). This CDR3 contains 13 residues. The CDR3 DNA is TGTGCCACCAGCAGAGAACAGACTAGCCGAGTTATCTTC. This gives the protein CATSREQTSRVIF.

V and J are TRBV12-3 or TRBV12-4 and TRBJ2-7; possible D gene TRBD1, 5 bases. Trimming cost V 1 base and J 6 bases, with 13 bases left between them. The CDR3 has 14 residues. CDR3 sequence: CASSLGQGLSEQYF. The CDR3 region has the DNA TGTGCCAGCAGTTTAGGGCAGGGCCTGAGCGAGCAGTACTTC.

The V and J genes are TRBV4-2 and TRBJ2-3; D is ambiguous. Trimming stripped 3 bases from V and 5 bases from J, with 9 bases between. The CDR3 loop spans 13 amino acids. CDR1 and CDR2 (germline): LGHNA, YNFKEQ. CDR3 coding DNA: TGTGCCAGCAGCCATCTCACCGAAGATACGCAGTATTTT. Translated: CASSHLTEDTQYF.

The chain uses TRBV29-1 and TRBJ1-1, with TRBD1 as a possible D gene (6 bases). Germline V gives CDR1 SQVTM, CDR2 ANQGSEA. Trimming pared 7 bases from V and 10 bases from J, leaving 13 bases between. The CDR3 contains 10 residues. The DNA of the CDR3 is TGCAGCGCTTCAGGGGTAACAGCTTTCTTT. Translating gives CSASGVTAFF.

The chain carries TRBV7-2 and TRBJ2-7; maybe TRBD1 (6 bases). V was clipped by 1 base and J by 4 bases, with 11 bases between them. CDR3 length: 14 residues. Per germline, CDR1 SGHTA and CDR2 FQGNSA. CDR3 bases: TGTGCCAGCAGCTTAGGGCCGCAGGGGTACGAGCAGTACTTC. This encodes CASSLGPQGYEQYF.

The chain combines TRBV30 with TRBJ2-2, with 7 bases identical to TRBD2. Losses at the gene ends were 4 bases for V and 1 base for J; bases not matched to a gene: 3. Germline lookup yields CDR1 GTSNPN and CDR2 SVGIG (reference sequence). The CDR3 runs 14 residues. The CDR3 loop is CAWKGTKNTGELFF. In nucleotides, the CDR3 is TGTGCCTGGAAAGGGACTAAGAACACCGGGGAGCTGTTTTTT.

The CDR3 loop is CSAQRAGVTDTQYF. CDR3 in DNA: TGCAGTGCTCAGAGAGCGGGAGTCACAGATACGCAGTATTTT. The J gene is TRBJ2-3, the V gene TRBV20-1, with TRBD2 matching over 8 bases. Germline V gives CDR1 DFQATT, CDR2 SNEGSKA (reference sequence). The CDR3 contains 14 residues. Unmatched junction bases numbered 6, after V lost 5 bases and J lost 2 bases.

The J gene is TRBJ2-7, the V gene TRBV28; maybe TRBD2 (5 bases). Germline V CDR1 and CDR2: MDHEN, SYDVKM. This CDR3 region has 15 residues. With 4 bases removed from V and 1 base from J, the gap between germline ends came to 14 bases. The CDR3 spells CASSSPPEGSYEQYF. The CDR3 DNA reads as TGTGCCAGCAGTTCGCCACCTGAGGGTTCCTACGAGCAGTACTTC.

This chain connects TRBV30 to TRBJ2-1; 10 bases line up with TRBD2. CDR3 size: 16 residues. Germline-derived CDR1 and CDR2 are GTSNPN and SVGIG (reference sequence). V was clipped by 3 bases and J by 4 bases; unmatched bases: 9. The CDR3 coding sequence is TGTGCCTGGAGGGATTGGACTAGCGGAACGTACAATGAGCAGTTCTTC. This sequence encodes CAWRDWTSGTYNEQFF.

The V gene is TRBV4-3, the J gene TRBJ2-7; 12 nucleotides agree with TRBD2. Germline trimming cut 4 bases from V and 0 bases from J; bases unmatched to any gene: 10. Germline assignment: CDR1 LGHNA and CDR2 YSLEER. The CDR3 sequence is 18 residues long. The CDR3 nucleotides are TGCGCCAGCAGCCTAACTCTAGCGGGAGGGAGCTACTCCTACGAGCAGTACTTC. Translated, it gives CASSLTLAGGSYSYEQYF.

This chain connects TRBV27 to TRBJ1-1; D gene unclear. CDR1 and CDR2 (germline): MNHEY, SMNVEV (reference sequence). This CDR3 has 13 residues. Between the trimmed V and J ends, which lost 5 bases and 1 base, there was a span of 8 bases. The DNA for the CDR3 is TGTGCCAGCAGTCCCTGGAGGAACACTGAAGCTTTCTTT. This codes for CASSPWRNTEAFF.

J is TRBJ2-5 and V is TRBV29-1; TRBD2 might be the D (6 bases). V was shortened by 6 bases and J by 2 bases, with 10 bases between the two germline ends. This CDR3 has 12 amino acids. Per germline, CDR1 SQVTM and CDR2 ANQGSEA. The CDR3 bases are TGCAGCGTGACCGGGACTCAAGAGACCCAGTACTTC. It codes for CSVTGTQETQYF. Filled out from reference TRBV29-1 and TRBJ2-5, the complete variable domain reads SAVISQKPSRDICQRGTSLTIQCQVDSQVTMMFWYRQQPGQSLTLIATANQGSEATYESGFVIDKFPISRPNLTFSTLTVSNMSPEDSSIYLCSVTGTQETQYFGPGTRLLVL.

The DNA for the CDR3 is TGTGCCAGCAGCCGATCAGCGGGAGGCACAGATACGCAGTATTTT. Protein sequence: CASSRSAGGTDTQYF. The gene calls are TRBV7-9 and TRBJ2-3; 8 positions agree with TRBD2. Losses at the gene ends were 5 bases for V and 1 base for J; bases not matched to a gene: 5. This CDR3 contains 15 residues. CDR1 is SEHNR, CDR2 FQNEAQ, per germline (reference sequence).

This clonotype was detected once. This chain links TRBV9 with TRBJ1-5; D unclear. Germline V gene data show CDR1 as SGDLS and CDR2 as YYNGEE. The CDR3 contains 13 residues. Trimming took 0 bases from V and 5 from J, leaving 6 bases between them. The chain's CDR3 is CASSVEEDQPQHF. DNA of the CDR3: TGTGCCAGCAGCGTAGAGGAGGATCAGCCCCAGCATTTT. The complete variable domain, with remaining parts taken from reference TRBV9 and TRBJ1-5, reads DSGVTQTPKHLITATGQRVTLRCSPRSGDLSVYWYQQSLDQGLQFLIQYYNGEERAKGNILERFSAQQFPDLHSELNLSSLELGDSALYFCASSVEEDQPQHFGDGTRLSIL.

CDR3 protein: CASSYRVSGSVYEQYF. The CDR3 coding sequence is TGTGCCAGCAGTTACCGGGTTAGCGGGAGTGTCTACGAGCAGTACTTC. The chain employs TRBV6-2 or TRBV6-3 and TRBJ2-7, with TRBD2 identical over 9 bases. Germline V gives CDR1 MNHEY, CDR2 SVGEGT. This CDR3 is 16 amino acids long. Trimming cost V 2 bases and J 3 bases; bases outside gene matches: 8.

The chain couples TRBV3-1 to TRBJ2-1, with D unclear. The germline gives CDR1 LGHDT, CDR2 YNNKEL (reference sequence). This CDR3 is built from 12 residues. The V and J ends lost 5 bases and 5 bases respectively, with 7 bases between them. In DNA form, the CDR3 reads TGTGCCAGCAGCTACATTGACAATGAGCAGTTCTTC. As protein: CASSYIDNEQFF.

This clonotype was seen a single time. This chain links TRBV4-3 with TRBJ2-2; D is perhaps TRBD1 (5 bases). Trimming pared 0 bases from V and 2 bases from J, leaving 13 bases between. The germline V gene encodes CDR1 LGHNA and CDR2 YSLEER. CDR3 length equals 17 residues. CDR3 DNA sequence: TGCGCCAGCAGCCAAGATCTAAGGGGCGGTAACACCGGGGAGCTGTTTTTT. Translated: CASSQDLRGGNTGELFF.

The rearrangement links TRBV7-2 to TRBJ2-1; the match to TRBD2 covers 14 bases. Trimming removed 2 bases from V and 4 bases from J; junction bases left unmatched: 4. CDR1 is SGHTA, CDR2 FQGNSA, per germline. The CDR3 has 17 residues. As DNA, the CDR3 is TGTGCCAGCAGCTTAATGTGGACTAGCGGGGGGTACAATGAGCAGTTCTTC. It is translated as CASSLMWTSGGYNEQFF.

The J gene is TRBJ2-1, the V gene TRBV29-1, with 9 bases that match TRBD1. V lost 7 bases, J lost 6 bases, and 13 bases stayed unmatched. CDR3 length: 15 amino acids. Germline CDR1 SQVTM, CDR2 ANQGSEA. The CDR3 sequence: CSAGQGSFSGNEQFF. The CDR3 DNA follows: TGCAGCGCCGGACAGGGGTCGTTTTCCGGCAATGAGCAGTTCTTC.

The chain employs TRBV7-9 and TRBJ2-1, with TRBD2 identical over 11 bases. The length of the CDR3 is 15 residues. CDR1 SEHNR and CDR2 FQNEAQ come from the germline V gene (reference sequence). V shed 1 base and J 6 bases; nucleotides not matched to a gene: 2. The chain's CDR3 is CASSLDSGRVNEQFF. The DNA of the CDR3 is TGTGCCAGCAGCTTAGATAGCGGGAGGGTCAATGAGCAGTTCTTC.

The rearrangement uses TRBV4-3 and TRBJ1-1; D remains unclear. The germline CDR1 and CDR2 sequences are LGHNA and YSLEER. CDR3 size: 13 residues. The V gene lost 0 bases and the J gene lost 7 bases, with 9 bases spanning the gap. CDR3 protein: CASSQDRQNEAFF. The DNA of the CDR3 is TGCGCCAGCAGCCAAGATCGCCAGAATGAAGCTTTCTTT.

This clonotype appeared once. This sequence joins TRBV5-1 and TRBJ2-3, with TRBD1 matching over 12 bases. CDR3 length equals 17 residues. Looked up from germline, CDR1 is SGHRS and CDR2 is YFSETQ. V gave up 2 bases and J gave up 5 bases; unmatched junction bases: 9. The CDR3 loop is CASSLPSGTGGKDTQYF. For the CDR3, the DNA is TGCGCCAGCAGCTTACCATCCGGGACAGGGGGCAAAGATACGCAGTATTTT.

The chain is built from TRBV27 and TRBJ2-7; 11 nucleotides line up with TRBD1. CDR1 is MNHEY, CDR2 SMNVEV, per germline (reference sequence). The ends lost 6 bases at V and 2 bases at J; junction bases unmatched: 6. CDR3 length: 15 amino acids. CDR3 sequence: CASRERGQGAYEQYF. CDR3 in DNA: TGTGCCAGCAGGGAGAGGGGACAGGGGGCCTACGAGCAGTACTTC.

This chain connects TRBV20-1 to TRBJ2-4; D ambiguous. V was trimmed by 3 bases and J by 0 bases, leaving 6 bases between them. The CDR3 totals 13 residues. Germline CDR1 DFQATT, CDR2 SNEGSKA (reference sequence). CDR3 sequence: CSASTLAKNIQYF. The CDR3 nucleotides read TGCAGTGCTAGTACGCTAGCCAAAAACATTCAGTACTTC.

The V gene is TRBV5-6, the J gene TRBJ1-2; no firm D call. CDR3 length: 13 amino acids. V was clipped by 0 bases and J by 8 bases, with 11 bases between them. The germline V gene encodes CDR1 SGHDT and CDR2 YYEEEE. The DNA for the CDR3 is TGTGCCAGCAGCTTGGCCCTTAACGCAGGCTACACCTTC. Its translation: CASSLALNAGYTF.

CDR3 residues: CASSLDRPTYEQYF. CDR3 sequence (DNA): TGCGCCAGCAGCTTGGACAGGCCAACCTACGAGCAGTACTTC. The chain joins TRBV5-1 to TRBJ2-7; the D gene is possibly TRBD1 (5 bases). CDR3 size: 14 residues. The V and J ends lost 0 bases and 2 bases respectively, with 9 bases between them. In germline, CDR1 is SGHRS, CDR2 YFSETQ.

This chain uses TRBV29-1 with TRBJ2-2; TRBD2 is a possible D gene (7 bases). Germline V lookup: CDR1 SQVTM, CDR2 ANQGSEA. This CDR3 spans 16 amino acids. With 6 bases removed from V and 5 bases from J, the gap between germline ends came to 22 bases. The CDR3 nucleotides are TGCAGCGTGACCGGGGGGCGGGAGAGGAATACCGGGGAGCTGTTTTTT. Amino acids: CSVTGGRERNTGELFF.

The CDR3 reads CATSRGVARDEQFF. In DNA form, the CDR3 reads TGTGCCACCAGCAGAGGTGTAGCGCGTGATGAGCAGTTCTTC. This chain uses TRBV15 with TRBJ2-1; possibly TRBD2 for D (5 bases). The CDR3 spans 14 residues. With 1 base removed from V and 8 bases from J, the gap between germline ends came to 12 bases. CDR1 LNHNV and CDR2 YYDKDF come from the germline V gene (reference sequence).

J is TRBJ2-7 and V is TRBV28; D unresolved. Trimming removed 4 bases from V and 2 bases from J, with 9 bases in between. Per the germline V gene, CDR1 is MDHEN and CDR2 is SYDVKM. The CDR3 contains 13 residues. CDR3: CASSSSVPYEQYF. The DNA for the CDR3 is TGTGCCAGCAGTTCATCTGTTCCCTACGAGCAGTACTTC.

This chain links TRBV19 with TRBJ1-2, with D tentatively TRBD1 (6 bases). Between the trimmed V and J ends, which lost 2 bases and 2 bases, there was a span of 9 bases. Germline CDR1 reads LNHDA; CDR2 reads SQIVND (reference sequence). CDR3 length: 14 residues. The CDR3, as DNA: TGTGCCAGTAGTATATCCCAGGGGAACTATGGCTACACCTTC. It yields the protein CASSISQGNYGYTF.